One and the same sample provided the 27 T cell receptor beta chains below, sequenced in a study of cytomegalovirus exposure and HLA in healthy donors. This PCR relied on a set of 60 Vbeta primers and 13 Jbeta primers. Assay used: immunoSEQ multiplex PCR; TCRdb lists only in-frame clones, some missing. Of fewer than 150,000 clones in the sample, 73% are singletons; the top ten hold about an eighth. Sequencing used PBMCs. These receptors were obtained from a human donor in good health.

The CDR3 DNA follows: TGTGCCAGGGGGACAGGGGACTCAGGAGAGACCCAGTACTTC. Translating it yields CARGTGDSGETQYF. The chain links TRBV2 to TRBJ2-5, with 10 bases lining up with TRBD1. The CDR3 spans 14 residues. Germline V gene data show CDR1 as SNHLY and CDR2 as FYNNEI. Germline trimming cut 9 bases from V and 4 bases from J; bases unmatched to any gene: 8.

Written as DNA, the CDR3 is TGTGCCAGCAACAGGATTAATGAAAAACTGTTTTTT. It specifies CASNRINEKLFF. The rearrangement links TRBV2 to TRBJ1-4, with a possible D match to TRBD1 (5 bases). V was pared by 7 bases and J by 4 bases, with 7 bases between. From germline, CDR1 is SNHLY and CDR2 FYNNEI. The CDR3 spans 12 residues.

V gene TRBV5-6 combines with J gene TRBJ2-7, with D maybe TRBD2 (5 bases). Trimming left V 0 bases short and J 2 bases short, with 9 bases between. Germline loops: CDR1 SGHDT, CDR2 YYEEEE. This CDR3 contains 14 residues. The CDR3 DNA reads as TGTGCCAGCAGCTTGGTTCAGACTACCTACGAGCAGTACTTC. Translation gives CASSLVQTTYEQYF.

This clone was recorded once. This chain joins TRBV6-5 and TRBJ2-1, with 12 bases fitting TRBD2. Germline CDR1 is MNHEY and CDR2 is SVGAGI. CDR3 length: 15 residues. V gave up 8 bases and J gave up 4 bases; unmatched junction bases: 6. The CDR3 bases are TGTGCCAGCGGAACTAGCGGGAGGTCTTACAATGAGCAGTTCTTC. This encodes CASGTSGRSYNEQFF.

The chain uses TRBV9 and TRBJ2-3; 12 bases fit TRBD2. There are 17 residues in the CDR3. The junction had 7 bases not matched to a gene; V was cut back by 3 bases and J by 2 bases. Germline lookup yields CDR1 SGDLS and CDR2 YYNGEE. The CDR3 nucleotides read TGTGCCAGCAGCGACCCGACTAGCGGGGGCTTCACAGATACGCAGTATTTT. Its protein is CASSDPTSGGFTDTQYF.

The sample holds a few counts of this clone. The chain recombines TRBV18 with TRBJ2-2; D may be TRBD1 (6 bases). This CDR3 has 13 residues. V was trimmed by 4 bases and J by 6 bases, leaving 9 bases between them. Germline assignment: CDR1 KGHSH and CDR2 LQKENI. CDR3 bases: TGTGCCAGCTCACGGGACACCCCCGGGGAGCTGTTTTTT. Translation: CASSRDTPGELFF.

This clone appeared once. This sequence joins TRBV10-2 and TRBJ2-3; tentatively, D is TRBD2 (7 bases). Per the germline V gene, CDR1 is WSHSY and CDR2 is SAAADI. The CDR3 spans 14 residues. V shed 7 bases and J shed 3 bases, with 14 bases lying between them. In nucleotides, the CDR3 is TGCGCCAGCATCCAAGGGGGGGTTACAGATACGCAGTATTTT. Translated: CASIQGGVTDTQYF.

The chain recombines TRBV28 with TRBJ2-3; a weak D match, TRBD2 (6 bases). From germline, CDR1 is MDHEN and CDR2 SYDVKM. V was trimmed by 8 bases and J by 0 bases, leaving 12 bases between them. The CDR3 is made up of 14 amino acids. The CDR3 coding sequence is TGTGCCAGCTGTAGCGGAGTTAGCACAGATACGCAGTATTTT. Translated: CASCSGVSTDTQYF.

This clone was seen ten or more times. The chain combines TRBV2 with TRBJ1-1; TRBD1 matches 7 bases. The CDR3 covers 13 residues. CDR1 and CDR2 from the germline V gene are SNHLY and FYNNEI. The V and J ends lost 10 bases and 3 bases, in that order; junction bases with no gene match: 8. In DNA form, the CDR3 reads TGTGCCACCCAGGGGGTGGGGGACACTGAAGCTTTCTTT. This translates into CATQGVGDTEAFF. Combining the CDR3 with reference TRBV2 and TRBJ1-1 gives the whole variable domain EPEVTQTPSHQVTQMGQEVILRCVPISNHLYFYWYRQILGQKVEFLVSFYNNEISEKSEIFDDQFSVERPDGSNFTLKIRSTKLEDSAMYFCATQGVGDTEAFFGQGTRLTVV.

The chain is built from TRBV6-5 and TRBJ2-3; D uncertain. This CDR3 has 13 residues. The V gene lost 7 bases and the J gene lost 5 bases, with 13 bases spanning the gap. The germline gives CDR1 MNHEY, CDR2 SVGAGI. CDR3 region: CASTRTFRDTQYF. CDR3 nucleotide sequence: TGTGCCAGCACCAGAACGTTCCGAGATACGCAGTATTTT.

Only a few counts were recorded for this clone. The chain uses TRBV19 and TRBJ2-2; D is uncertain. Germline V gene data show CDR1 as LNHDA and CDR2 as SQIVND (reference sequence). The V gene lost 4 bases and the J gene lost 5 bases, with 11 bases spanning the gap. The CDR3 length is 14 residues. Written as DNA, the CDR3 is TGTGCCAGTAGTAACCTAGTAGAAACCGGGGAGCTGTTTTTT. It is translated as CASSNLVETGELFF.

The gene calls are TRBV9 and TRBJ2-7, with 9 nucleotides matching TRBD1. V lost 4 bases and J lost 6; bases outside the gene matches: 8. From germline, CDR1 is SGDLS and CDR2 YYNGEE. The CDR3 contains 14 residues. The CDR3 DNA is TGTGCCAGCAGCATCGGGACAGGGAGAGGCGAGCAGTACTTC. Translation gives CASSIGTGRGEQYF.

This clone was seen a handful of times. CDR3 in amino acids: CASSQGSGIGSYEQYF. CDR3 bases: TGCGCCAGCAGCCAGGGGAGCGGGATAGGGTCCTACGAGCAGTACTTC. The rearrangement uses TRBV4-1 and TRBJ2-7, with TRBD2 matching over 7 bases. J gave up 1 base and V 3 bases, and 9 bases lay outside the gene matches. Looked up from germline, CDR1 is MGHRA and CDR2 is YSYEKL. The CDR3 has 16 amino acids.

The CDR3 coding sequence is TGTGCCAGCAGGGCGGACAGGGTGTCAACTGAAGCTTTCTTT. Protein product: CASRADRVSTEAFF. V is TRBV2 and J is TRBJ1-1; 8 positions agree with TRBD1. The germline V gene has CDR1 SNHLY and CDR2 FYNNEI. V trimming: 6 bases; J trimming: 5 bases; junction bases outside the gene matches: 8. The CDR3 is 14 residues long. Looking up the rest from reference TRBV2 and TRBJ1-1 gives the full variable domain: EPEVTQTPSHQVTQMGQEVILRCVPISNHLYFYWYRQILGQKVEFLVSFYNNEISEKSEIFDDQFSVERPDGSNFTLKIRSTKLEDSAMYFCASRADRVSTEAFFGQGTRLTVV.

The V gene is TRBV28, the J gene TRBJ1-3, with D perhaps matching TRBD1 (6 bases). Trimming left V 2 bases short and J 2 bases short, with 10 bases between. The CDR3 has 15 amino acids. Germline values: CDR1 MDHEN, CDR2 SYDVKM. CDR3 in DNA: TGTGCCAGCAGTTTAACAGGGTCCCCTGGAAACACCATATATTTT. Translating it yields CASSLTGSPGNTIYF.

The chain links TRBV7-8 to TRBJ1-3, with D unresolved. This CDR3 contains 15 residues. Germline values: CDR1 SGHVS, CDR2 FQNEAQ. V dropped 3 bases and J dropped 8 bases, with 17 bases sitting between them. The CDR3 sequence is CASSFTGLGRDTIYF. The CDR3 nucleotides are TGTGCCAGCAGCTTTACGGGCCTCGGGCGGGACACCATATATTTT. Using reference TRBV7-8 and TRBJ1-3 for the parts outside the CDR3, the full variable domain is GAGVSQSPRYKVAKRGQDVALRCDPISGHVSLFWYQQALGQGPEFLTYFQNEAQLDKSGLPSDRFFAERPEGSVSTLKIQRTQQEDSAVYLCASSFTGLGRDTIYFGEGSWLTVV.

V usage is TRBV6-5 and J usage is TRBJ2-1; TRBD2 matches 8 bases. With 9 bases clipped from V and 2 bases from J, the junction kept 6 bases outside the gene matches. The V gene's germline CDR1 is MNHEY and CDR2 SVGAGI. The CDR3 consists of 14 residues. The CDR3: CASCPGGPYNEQFF. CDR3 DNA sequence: TGTGCCAGTTGCCCGGGGGGGCCCTACAATGAGCAGTTCTTC.

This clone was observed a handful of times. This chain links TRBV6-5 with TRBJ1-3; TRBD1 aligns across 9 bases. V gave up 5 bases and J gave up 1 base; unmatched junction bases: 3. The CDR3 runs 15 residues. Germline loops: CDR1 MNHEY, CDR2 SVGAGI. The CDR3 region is CASSADRGSGNTIYF. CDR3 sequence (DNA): TGTGCCAGCAGTGCCGACAGGGGGTCTGGAAACACCATATATTTT.

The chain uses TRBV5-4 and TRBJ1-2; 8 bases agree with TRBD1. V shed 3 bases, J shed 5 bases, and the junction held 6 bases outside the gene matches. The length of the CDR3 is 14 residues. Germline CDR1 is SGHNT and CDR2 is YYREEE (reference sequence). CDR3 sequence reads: CASSSRTGTYGYTF. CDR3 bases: TGTGCCAGCAGCTCGCGGACAGGGACGTATGGCTACACCTTC.

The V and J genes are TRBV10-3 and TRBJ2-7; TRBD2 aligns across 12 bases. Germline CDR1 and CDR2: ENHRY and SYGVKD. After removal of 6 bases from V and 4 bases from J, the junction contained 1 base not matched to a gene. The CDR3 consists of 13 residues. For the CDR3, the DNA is TGTGCCATCAGGACTAGCGGGAGTTACGAGCAGTACTTC. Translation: CAIRTSGSYEQYF.

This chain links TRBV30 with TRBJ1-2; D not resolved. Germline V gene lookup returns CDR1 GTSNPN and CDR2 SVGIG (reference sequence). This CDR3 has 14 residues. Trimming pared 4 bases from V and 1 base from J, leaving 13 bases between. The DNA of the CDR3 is TGTGCCTGGAAATGGAGTCCCATTAACTATGGCTACACCTTC. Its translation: CAWKWSPINYGYTF.

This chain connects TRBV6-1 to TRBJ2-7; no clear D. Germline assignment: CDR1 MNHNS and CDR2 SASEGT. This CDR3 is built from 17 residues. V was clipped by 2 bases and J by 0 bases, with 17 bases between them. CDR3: CASSESEGRWASYEQYF. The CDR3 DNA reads TGTGCCAGCAGTGAATCCGAAGGTCGGTGGGCCTCCTACGAGCAGTACTTC.

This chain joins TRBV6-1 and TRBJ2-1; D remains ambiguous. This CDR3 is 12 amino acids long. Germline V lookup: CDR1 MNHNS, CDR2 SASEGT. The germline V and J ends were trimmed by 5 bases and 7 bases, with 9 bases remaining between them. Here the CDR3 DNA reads TGTGCCAGCAGTAACAGTTTGAATGAGCAGTTCTTC. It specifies CASSNSLNEQFF.

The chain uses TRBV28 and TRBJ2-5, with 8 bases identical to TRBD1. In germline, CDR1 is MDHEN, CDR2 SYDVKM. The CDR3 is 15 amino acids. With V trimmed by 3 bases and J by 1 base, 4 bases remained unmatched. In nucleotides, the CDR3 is TGTGCCAGCAGTTTGTTTGGACAGGGCCAAGAGACCCAGTACTTC. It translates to CASSLFGQGQETQYF. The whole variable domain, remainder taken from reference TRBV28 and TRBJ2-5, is DVKVTQSSRYLVKRTGEKVFLECVQDMDHENMFWYRQDPGLGLRLIYFSYDVKMKEKGDIPEGYSVSREKKERFSLILESASTNQTSMYLCASSLFGQGQETQYFGPGTRLLVL.

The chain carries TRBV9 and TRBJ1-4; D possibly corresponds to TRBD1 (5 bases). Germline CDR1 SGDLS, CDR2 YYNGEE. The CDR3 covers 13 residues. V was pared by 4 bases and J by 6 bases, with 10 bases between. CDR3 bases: TGTGCCAGCAGCTCTGCGGGGCATGAAAAACTGTTTTTT. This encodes CASSSAGHEKLFF. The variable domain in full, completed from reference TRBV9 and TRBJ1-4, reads DSGVTQTPKHLITATGQRVTLRCSPRSGDLSVYWYQQSLDQGLQFLIQYYNGEERAKGNILERFSAQQFPDLHSELNLSSLELGDSALYFCASSSAGHEKLFFGSGTQLSVL.

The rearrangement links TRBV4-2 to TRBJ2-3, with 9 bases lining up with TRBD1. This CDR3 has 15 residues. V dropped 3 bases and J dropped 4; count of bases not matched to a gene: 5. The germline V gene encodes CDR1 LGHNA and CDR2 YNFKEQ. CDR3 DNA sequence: TGTGCCAGCAGCCAGGGGGACAGGGATGCAGATACGCAGTATTTT. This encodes CASSQGDRDADTQYF.

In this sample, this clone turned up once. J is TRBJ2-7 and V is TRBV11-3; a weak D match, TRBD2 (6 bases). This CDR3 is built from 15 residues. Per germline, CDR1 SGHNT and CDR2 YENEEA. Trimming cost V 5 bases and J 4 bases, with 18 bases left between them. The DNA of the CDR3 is TGTGCCAGCAGCCAGCCGTCCGGGAGAGGGTACGAGCAGTACTTC. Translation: CASSQPSGRGYEQYF.